This is a list of T cell receptor beta chains from one sample in a study of CD8+CD57+ T cells in acquired aplastic anemia. TCRdb reprocessed the reads via MiXCR and lists one record per CDR3 protein. The table has 250,000 or so distinct CDR3 sequences, more than 45% seen once. Sequencing used sorted CD4+, CD8+, or CD8+CD57+ T cells (not recorded which) from PBMCs. These receptors were taken from a human donor with aplastic anemia. The CDR3 runs from the conserved cysteine through the conserved F or W. D genes are given only for firm matches. Size is stated for part of the rows, as once, few or many counts, or as a class when the clone is expanded.

D: -
J: TRBJ2-5
size: many
V: TRBV7-9
DNA: TGTGCCAGCAGCTTGATTGGGGAGACCCAGTACTTC
CDR3: CASSLIGETQYF

D: TRBD1
J: TRBJ2-2
size: -
V: TRBV25-1
DNA: TGTGCCAGCAGTGATGACAGGGGGAAAAGAAACACCGGGGAGCTGTTTTTT
CDR3: CASSDDRGKRNTGELFF

D: TRBD1
J: TRBJ1-6
size: -
V: TRBV20-1
DNA: TGCAGTGCTAGAGATCCGGGACAGGACAATTCACCCCTCCACTTT
CDR3: CSARDPGQDNSPLHF

D: TRBD1
J: TRBJ1-1
size: -
V: TRBV4-1
DNA: TGCGCCAGCAGCCAGGAGCGGACAGGGGGTTGGGACACTGAAGCTTTCTTT
CDR3: CASSQERTGGWDTEAFF

D: -
J: TRBJ2-3
size: many
V: TRBV7-9
DNA: TGTGCCGGCGGAGCGGCACACACAGATACGCAGTATTTT
CDR3: CAGGAAHTDTQYF

D: -
J: TRBJ2-7
size: many
V: TRBV6-5
DNA: TGTGCCAGCAGTTACCGGCCAGGGGAGTACGAGCAGTACTTC
CDR3: CASSYRPGEYEQYF

D: -
J: TRBJ1-5
size: -
V: TRBV7-2
DNA: TGTGCCAGCAGCTTGACAGGACCTCAGCCCCAGCATTTT
CDR3: CASSLTGPQPQHF

D: -
J: TRBJ2-7
size: -
V: TRBV29-1
DNA: TGCAGCGTTGAAGGGACGGAAAAGCAGTACTTC
CDR3: CSVEGTEKQYF

D: -
J: TRBJ1-2
size: -
V: TRBV5-1
DNA: TGCGCCAGCAGCTCTGGGGCAGGTGATTTACTCTATGGCTACACCTTC
CDR3: CASSSGAGDLLYGYTF

D: -
J: TRBJ1-5
size: -
V: TRBV7-9
DNA: TGTGCCAGCAGCTTTGAGGGGGGAAGCAATCAGCCCCAGCATTTT
CDR3: CASSFEGGSNQPQHF

D: -
J: TRBJ2-7
size: few
V: TRBV7-2
DNA: TGTGCCAGCAGCTCAACGCAGGGTAGCGAGCAGTACTTC
CDR3: CASSSTQGSEQYF

D: -
J: TRBJ2-1
size: few
V: TRBV2
DNA: TGTGCCAACGTCGGCTCCGACAATGAGCAGTTCTTC
CDR3: CANVGSDNEQFF

D: -
J: TRBJ1-6
size: -
V: TRBV20-1
DNA: TGCAGTGCTACTGGGTTACATTCACCCCTCCACTTT
CDR3: CSATGLHSPLHF

D: -
J: TRBJ1-2
size: -
V: TRBV25-1
DNA: TGTGCCAGCAGTGATTGGACCCAAAGCTATGGCTACACCTTC
CDR3: CASSDWTQSYGYTF

D: -
J: TRBJ1-6
size: -
V: TRBV5-4
DNA: TGTGCCAGCAGCTTCGACGTGTTCGATTCACCCCTCCACTTT
CDR3: CASSFDVFDSPLHF

D: -
J: TRBJ2-7
size: many
V: TRBV27
DNA: TGTGCCAGCAGCTATAACGAAGCCTACGAGCAGTACTTC
CDR3: CASSYNEAYEQYF

D: -
J: TRBJ2-1
size: many
V: TRBV5-1
DNA: TGCGCCAGCAGCTTGGTCCGGGTGCGGGGCGAGAGCTCCTACAATGAGCAGTTCTTC
CDR3: CASSLVRVRGESSYNEQFF

D: -
J: TRBJ2-1
size: -
V: TRBV7-9
DNA: TGTGCCAGCAGCCCCCGGGAAGACTCCTACAATGAGCAGTTCTTC
CDR3: CASSPREDSYNEQFF

D: -
J: TRBJ2-2
size: -
V: TRBV7-2
DNA: TGTGCCAGCAATGGCACCGGGGAGCTGTTTTTT
CDR3: CASNGTGELFF

D: -
J: TRBJ2-5
size: -
V: TRBV2
DNA: TGTGCCAGCGACCTGATCGGCGGTGCTGAGACCCAGTACTTC
CDR3: CASDLIGGAETQYF

D: TRBD1
J: TRBJ1-1
size: -
V: TRBV7-9
DNA: TGTGCCAGCAGCCAGTACAGGGGGGACACTGAAGCTTTCTTT
CDR3: CASSQYRGDTEAFF

D: TRBD2
J: TRBJ2-3
size: -
V: TRBV5-1
DNA: TGCGCCAGCAGCTTTAGGCTGGGGCGGGGGGACACAGATACGCAGTATTTT
CDR3: CASSFRLGRGDTDTQYF

D: TRBD2
J: TRBJ2-2
size: few
V: TRBV12-3/TRBV12-4
DNA: TGTGCCAGCAGCCCAGGATATACTAGCGGGGGGACGACCGGGGAGCTGTTTTTT
CDR3: CASSPGYTSGGTTGELFF

D: -
J: TRBJ1-1
size: many
V: TRBV7-3
DNA: TGTGCCAGCAGCTTAAATGGGGGCCCGAACACTGAAGCTTTCTTT
CDR3: CASSLNGGPNTEAFF

D: TRBD1
J: TRBJ1-1
size: -
V: TRBV30
DNA: TGTGCCTGGAGTCAAGGGGGCGCTCCGGACACTGAAGCTTTCTTT
CDR3: CAWSQGGAPDTEAFF

D: -
J: TRBJ1-4
size: few
V: TRBV6-2/TRBV6-3
DNA: TGTGCCAGCAGGATTACTGGGGGGTCTAATGAAAAACTGTTTTTT
CDR3: CASRITGGSNEKLFF

D: -
J: TRBJ2-7
size: many
V: TRBV11-2
DNA: TGTGCCAGCAGCTTAGGGACTCATTCCTACGAGCAGTACTTC
CDR3: CASSLGTHSYEQYF

D: TRBD1
J: TRBJ1-2
size: -
V: TRBV24-1
DNA: TGTGCCACCAGTGTTTCAAGCTCGGACAGGGGGCCAGGTAAAGACTATGGCTACACCTTC
CDR3: CATSVSSSDRGPGKDYGYTF

D: -
J: TRBJ1-6
size: few
V: TRBV11-1
DNA: TGTGCCAGCAGCTTACATGGGACATCTTATTCACCCCTCCACTTT
CDR3: CASSLHGTSYSPLHF

D: -
J: TRBJ2-1
size: many
V: TRBV9
DNA: TGTGCCAGCAGCGTACGGGGGGCCGGGGATGAGCAGTTCTTC
CDR3: CASSVRGAGDEQFF

D: TRBD2
J: TRBJ2-1
size: -
V: TRBV24-1
DNA: TGTGCCACCAGTGACCCCGGGACTAGCGGGGGACAAGCCTACAATGAGCAGTTCTTC
CDR3: CATSDPGTSGGQAYNEQFF

D: -
J: TRBJ2-3
size: -
V: TRBV7-9
DNA: TGTGCCAGCAGCCGAAGGGCAGATACGCAGTATTTT
CDR3: CASSRRADTQYF

D: TRBD1
J: TRBJ1-5
size: -
V: TRBV7-3
DNA: TGTGCCAGCAGCTCTGGAGAAGGACAGGGGTTTAGTCAGCCCCAGCATTTT
CDR3: CASSSGEGQGFSQPQHF

D: -
J: TRBJ1-1
size: -
V: TRBV24-1
DNA: TGTGCCACCAGTGATGCCGGGACGGGGAACACTGAAGCTTTCTTT
CDR3: CATSDAGTGNTEAFF

D: -
J: TRBJ2-5
size: few
V: TRBV7-9
DNA: TGTGCCAGCAACTCCCCCGAGGGGGTTGAAGAGACCCAGTACTTC
CDR3: CASNSPEGVEETQYF

D: -
J: TRBJ1-3
size: -
V: TRBV6-2/TRBV6-3
DNA: TGTGCCAGCAGACCCTTCACCCGGGAGGCTCCGGGAAACACCATATATTTT
CDR3: CASRPFTREAPGNTIYF

D: -
J: TRBJ2-5
size: -
V: TRBV24-1
DNA: TGTGCCACCAGTGGCAGGAAACCCGAGACCCAGTACTTC
CDR3: CATSGRKPETQYF

D: -
J: TRBJ2-1
size: many
V: TRBV15
DNA: TGTGCCACCGGGGGGAGCTCCTACAATGAGCAGTTCTTC
CDR3: CATGGSSYNEQFF

D: -
J: TRBJ1-5
size: many
V: TRBV15
DNA: TGTGCCACCAGCACTTCACGGGACACAATGAGTCGGCCCCAGCATTTT
CDR3: CATSTSRDTMSRPQHF

D: -
J: TRBJ2-2
size: many
V: TRBV7-9
DNA: TGTGCCAGCAACCAAAAGGGGACCTACACCGGGGAGCTGTTTTTT
CDR3: CASNQKGTYTGELFF

D: TRBD1
J: TRBJ2-6
size: -
V: TRBV14
DNA: TGTGCCAGCAGCCGGGATTTCCGGGACAGAAGCTCTGGGGCCAACGTCCTGACTTTC
CDR3: CASSRDFRDRSSGANVLTF

D: TRBD2
J: TRBJ2-1
size: -
V: TRBV10-3
DNA: TGTGCCATCAGTCCCTCCTGGACTAGCGGGGGGAGCTCCTACAATGAGCAGTTCTTC
CDR3: CAISPSWTSGGSSYNEQFF

D: TRBD1
J: TRBJ2-1
size: -
V: TRBV7-3
DNA: TGTGCCAGCAGCTTAACCTGGGACAGCCCCTACAATGAGCAGTTCTTC
CDR3: CASSLTWDSPYNEQFF

D: -
J: TRBJ2-1
size: many
V: TRBV19
DNA: TGTGCCAGTAGTACTGAAGGGGAGTCCTACAATGAGCAGTTCTTC
CDR3: CASSTEGESYNEQFF

D: -
J: TRBJ2-7
size: -
V: TRBV7-2
DNA: TGTGCCAGCAGCCCAGCCGTATCCTCTTCCTACGAGCAGTACTTC
CDR3: CASSPAVSSSYEQYF

D: -
J: TRBJ2-1
size: many
V: TRBV10-3
DNA: TGTGCCATCAGAGGTCAGAACAATGAGCAGTTCTTC
CDR3: CAIRGQNNEQFF

D: TRBD2
J: TRBJ2-5
size: -
V: TRBV20-1
DNA: TGCAGTGCTCCCTTACTAGCGGGGGAGACCCAGTACTTC
CDR3: CSAPLLAGETQYF

D: -
J: TRBJ2-2
size: few
V: TRBV6-5
DNA: TGTGCCAGCAGTTACTCTAGGGTTTCCACCGGGGAGCTGTTTTTT
CDR3: CASSYSRVSTGELFF

D: TRBD2
J: TRBJ2-5
size: -
V: TRBV12-3/TRBV12-4
DNA: TGTGCCAGCAGTTTTGGCGGGGGAGAGACCCAGTACTTC
CDR3: CASSFGGGETQYF

D: -
J: TRBJ2-1
size: -
V: TRBV6-7
DNA: TGTGCCAGCAGTTACGGGGGGATTAGTGAGCAGTTCTTC
CDR3: CASSYGGISEQFF

D: TRBD2
J: TRBJ2-7
size: few
V: TRBV11-2
DNA: TGTGCCTGCAGCCACCGGACTAGCGGGGGAGACGAGGAGCAGTACTTC
CDR3: CACSHRTSGGDEEQYF

D: -
J: TRBJ2-7
size: many
V: TRBV29-1
DNA: TGCAGCGTTGAAGTTCGGGGGGCCTCCTACGAGCAGTACTTC
CDR3: CSVEVRGASYEQYF